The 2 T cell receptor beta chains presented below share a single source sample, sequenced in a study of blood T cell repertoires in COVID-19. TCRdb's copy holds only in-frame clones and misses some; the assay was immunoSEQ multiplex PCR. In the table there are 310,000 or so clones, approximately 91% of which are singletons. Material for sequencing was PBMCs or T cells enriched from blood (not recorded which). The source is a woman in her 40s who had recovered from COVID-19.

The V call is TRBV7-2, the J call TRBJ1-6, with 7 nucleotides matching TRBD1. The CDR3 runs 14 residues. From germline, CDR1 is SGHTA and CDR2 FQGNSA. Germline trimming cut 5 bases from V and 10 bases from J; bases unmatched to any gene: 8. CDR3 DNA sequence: TGTGCCAGCAGCCCACGACAGGGATGGTCACCCCTCCACTTT. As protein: CASSPRQGWSPLHF.

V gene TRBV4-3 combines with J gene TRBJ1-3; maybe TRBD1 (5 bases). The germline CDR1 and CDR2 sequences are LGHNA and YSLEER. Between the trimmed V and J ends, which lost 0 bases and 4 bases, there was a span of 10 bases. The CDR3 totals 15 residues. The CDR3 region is CASSQDRQGGNTIYF. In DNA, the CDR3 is TGCGCCAGCAGCCAAGATCGGCAGGGAGGAAACACCATATATTTT.